The 17 T cell receptor beta chains below were found in one sample sequenced in a study of regulatory T cells in long-lasting Graves disease. Time point meaning: persistent/refractory GD, antithyroid drugs over 5 years with positive TRAb. After RNA was extracted from PBMCs, the TCR library was made from it. Sequencing libraries for TCR beta were prepared with iRepertoire HTBI primers and Arm-PCR of CDR3 regions. TCRdb re-called the multiplex PCR reads with MiXCR, one entry per CDR3 protein. The sample consists of around 340,000 distinct CDR3 sequences, around 19% of them appearing once. Sequenced material: peripheral blood mononuclear cells (PBMCs), taken when the disease was refractory, from a patient treated with antithyroid drugs. The receptor set was obtained from a female donor with Graves disease.

This clonotype was seen ten or more times. The chain combines TRBV28 with TRBJ1-2; a weak D match, TRBD1 (6 bases). The germline gives CDR1 MDHEN, CDR2 SYDVKM. The ends were cut back, 5 bases at V and 0 bases at J, with 16 bases in the middle. There are 16 residues in the CDR3. The CDR3 bases are TGTGCCAGCAGTCCAGCGGGGGGGGCAGCTAACTATGGCTACACCTTC. Protein product: CASSPAGGAANYGYTF.

This clonotype was recorded a few times. The genes are TRBV15 and TRBJ1-1; perhaps TRBD1 as D (5 bases). Trimming took 8 bases from V and 0 from J, leaving 10 bases between them. Germline V CDR1 and CDR2: LNHNV, YYDKDF (reference sequence). CDR3 length: 13 residues. Here the CDR3 reads CATGAGLNTEAFF. The CDR3 bases are TGTGCCACCGGGGCAGGGCTGAACACTGAAGCTTTCTTT.

This clonotype was observed many times. The chain is built from TRBV2 and TRBJ1-3, with D tentatively TRBD1 (5 bases). The CDR3 has 15 residues. Trimming cost V 3 bases and J 0 bases, with 9 bases left between them. CDR1 is SNHLY and CDR2 is FYNNEI in the germline V gene. In nucleotides, the CDR3 is TGTGCCAGCAGTGACAGGGCGGCCTCTGGAAACACCATATATTTT. This sequence encodes CASSDRAASGNTIYF.

This clonotype has just a few counts. The chain links TRBV28 to TRBJ1-5; no clear D gene. CDR1 and CDR2 (germline): MDHEN, SYDVKM. The CDR3 has 15 amino acids. V lost 6 bases and J 7 bases, leaving 19 bases between the germline ends. CDR3 in amino acids: CASSPTNGIGQPQHF. CDR3 DNA: TGTGCCAGCAGCCCCACGAACGGGATAGGCCAGCCCCAGCATTTT.

Concerning this clonotype itself: This may come from a read error, since a much larger clone is one base off. The chain has TRBV15 and TRBJ1-5; D is unclear. The CDR3 extends over 14 amino acids. Germline-derived CDR1 and CDR2 are LNHNV and YYDKDF (reference sequence). The chain's CDR3 is CTTSRGWLDQPQHF. As DNA, the CDR3 is TGTACCACCAGCAGAGGATGGTTAGATCAGCCCCAGCATTTT.

About this clonotype itself: This may be a read error: a much more frequent sequence differs by one nucleotide. This is likely a read error, given that the CDR3 carries no conserved phenylalanine or tryptophan at its end. The chain links TRBV3-1 to TRBJ1-4, with TRBD1 as a possible D gene (5 bases). This CDR3 is 12 amino acids long. Germline values: CDR1 LGHDT, CDR2 YNNKEL (reference sequence). V lost 4 bases to trimming and J lost 6 bases, with 6 bases between them. DNA of the CDR3: TGTGCCAGCAGCCCGGGGGATGAAAAACTGTTTTAT. Translated: CASSPGDEKLFY.

This clonotype was observed at least ten times. The chain joins TRBV12-3 or TRBV12-4 to TRBJ2-3; D ambiguous. V lost 5 bases, J lost 1 base, and 7 bases lay in between. This CDR3 comprises 13 residues. DNA of the CDR3: TGTGCCAGCAGTCCGACCGGCACAGATACGCAGTATTTT. It specifies CASSPTGTDTQYF.

This clonotype was counted at least ten times. The chain combines TRBV11-2 with TRBJ1-2; TRBD1 agrees at 7 bases. The germline V gene has CDR1 SGHAT and CDR2 FQNNGV. The trim removed 3 bases at V and 6 bases at J, leaving 10 bases unmatched. The CDR3 runs to 15 residues. The CDR3 region is CASSFTIQGWDGYTF. The DNA for the CDR3 is TGTGCCAGCAGCTTCACAATACAGGGGTGGGATGGCTACACCTTC.

The chain recombines TRBV6-2 or TRBV6-3 with TRBJ1-5; D is unclear. CDR1 MNHEY and CDR2 SVGEGT come from the germline V gene. CDR3 length: 16 amino acids. V lost 0 bases to trimming and J lost 3 bases, with 12 bases between them. The DNA for the CDR3 is TGTGCCAGCAGTTACTCTTGGCCCGGAACCAATCAGCCCCAGCATTTT. Protein: CASSYSWPGTNQPQHF.

There are a few counts of this clonotype. This chain links TRBV5-1 with TRBJ1-4; possible D gene TRBD1, 5 bases. This CDR3 has 14 residues. CDR1 is SGHRS, CDR2 YFSETQ, per germline. V was trimmed by 4 bases and J by 6 bases, leaving 13 bases between them. The CDR3 protein is CASSGAQADEKLFF. DNA for the CDR3: TGCGCCAGCAGCGGGGCCCAGGCAGATGAAAAACTGTTTTTT. The entire variable domain, with the rest obtained from reference TRBV5-1 and TRBJ1-4, is as follows: KAGVTQTPRYLIKTRGQQVTLSCSPISGHRSVSWYQQTPGQGLQFLFEYFSETQRNKGNFPGRFSGRQFSNSRSEMNVSTLELGDSALYLCASSGAQADEKLFFGSGTQLSVL.

This clonotype was counted between two and nine times. The rearrangement uses TRBV7-9 and TRBJ1-1, with D possibly matching TRBD1 (5 bases). Looked up from germline, CDR1 is SEHNR and CDR2 is FQNEAQ (reference sequence). CDR3 length equals 16 residues. Trimming shortened V by 2 bases and J by 6 bases, and 19 bases separated the two germline ends. The CDR3 loop is CASSLIREGLGSEAFF. CDR3 DNA: TGTGCCAGCAGCTTAATCCGTGAGGGACTCGGCTCTGAAGCTTTCTTT.

This clonotype was detected only a few times. CDR3 sequence reads: CASSPPKAGQGEETQYF. The DNA of the CDR3 is TGTGCCAGCTCACCACCGAAGGCGGGACAGGGTGAAGAGACCCAGTACTTC. This rearrangement joins TRBV18 to TRBJ2-5; 9 bases match TRBD1. Germline V gene sequence: CDR1 KGHSH, CDR2 LQKENI. V lost 0 bases, J lost 3 bases, and 8 bases stayed unmatched. This CDR3 region has 17 residues.

This clonotype has more than one count but fewer than ten. The chain joins TRBV20-1 to TRBJ2-7; tentative D call: TRBD2 (6 bases). V shed 6 bases and J shed 0 bases, with 15 bases lying between them. Germline values: CDR1 DFQATT, CDR2 SNEGSKA (reference sequence). The CDR3 has 14 amino acids. The CDR3 region has the DNA TGCAGTGCCCGGCGGGGACGGTTCTCCTACGAGCAGTACTTC. It is translated as CSARRGRFSYEQYF.

This clonotype appeared a few times. This sequence joins TRBV6-2 or TRBV6-3 and TRBJ2-5; D assignment may be TRBD1 or TRBD2 (5 bases each). Trimming took 2 bases from V and 5 from J, leaving 15 bases between them. The germline gives CDR1 MNHEY, CDR2 SVGEGT. CDR3 length: 15 amino acids. CDR3 DNA: TGTGCCAGCAGTTACCGGGACGCAGGCCGGGAGACCCAGTACTTC. Amino acid sequence: CASSYRDAGRETQYF.

This clonotype appeared a few times. V usage is TRBV7-3 and J usage is TRBJ2-7; TRBD1 matches at 7 bases. V gave up 5 bases and J gave up 2 bases; unmatched junction bases: 6. CDR3 size: 14 residues. The germline CDR1 and CDR2 sequences are SGHTA and FQGTGA. The chain's CDR3 is CASSPDRFTYEQYF. CDR3 coding DNA: TGTGCCAGCAGCCCGGACAGGTTTACCTACGAGCAGTACTTC.

This clonotype was seen more than once but under ten times. The V gene is TRBV10-2, the J gene TRBJ2-7; D not resolved. The CDR3 runs 14 residues. Trimming removed 4 bases at V and 0 bases at J, with 10 bases between. Germline CDR1 reads WSHSY; CDR2 reads SAAADI. CDR3 in DNA: TGCGCCAGCAGTGGCGGCAGGCACTCCTACGAGCAGTACTTC. Its translation: CASSGGRHSYEQYF.

This clonotype was picked up a small number of times. The V call is TRBV13, the J call TRBJ2-4; 10 nucleotides match TRBD1. Trimming at V came to 3 bases and at J to 4 bases, leaving 12 bases not matched to a gene. Per the germline V gene, CDR1 is PRHDT and CDR2 is FYEKMQ (reference sequence). The length of the CDR3 is 18 residues. The CDR3 region has the DNA TGTGCCAGCAGCTTTAGGCGGGGACAGGGGCGCGGGAAAAACATTCAGTACTTC. This encodes CASSFRRGQGRGKNIQYF.